These 28 T cell receptor beta chains originate from one sample sequenced in a study of blood T cell repertoires in COVID-19. Some clones are missing from TCRdb's copy, which holds only in-frame ones; the method was immunoSEQ multiplex PCR. The sample holds some 76,000 clones; about 90% are singletons and the top ten take 5.5% to 6%. The sample was peripheral blood. All receptors derive from a human donor in a cohort sampled during active COVID-19.

The rearrangement uses TRBV5-1 and TRBJ1-2; the match to TRBD1 covers 7 bases. Losses at the gene ends were 4 bases for V and 13 bases for J; bases not matched to a gene: 10. Germline V lookup: CDR1 SGHRS, CDR2 YFSETQ. CDR3 length equals 12 residues. The CDR3, as DNA: TGCGCCAGCAGCGGGGACAGAGATGCCAGCACCTTC. Amino acid sequence: CASSGDRDASTF.

V and J are TRBV4-3 and TRBJ2-3; D call uncertain. The germline V gene encodes CDR1 LGHNA and CDR2 YSLEER. The ends were cut back, 0 bases at V and 0 bases at J, with 7 bases in the middle. The CDR3 spans 15 residues. The CDR3 sequence is CASSQDWASTDTQYF. CDR3 nucleotides: TGCGCCAGCAGCCAAGATTGGGCTAGCACAGATACGCAGTATTTT.

The genes are TRBV19 and TRBJ2-3; TRBD2 matches 8 bases. Trimming took 6 bases from V and 3 from J; bases not matched to a gene: 11. Germline V gene lookup returns CDR1 LNHDA and CDR2 SQIVND (reference sequence). The CDR3 loop spans 16 amino acids. Here the CDR3 DNA reads TGTGCCAGTAGACTCCGGGGGGGACTATCGACAGATACGCAGTATTTT. Translation: CASRLRGGLSTDTQYF.

In this sample, this clone turned up once. This chain uses TRBV6-5 with TRBJ1-1, with D uncertain. In germline, CDR1 is MNHEY, CDR2 SVGAGI. The CDR3 spans 13 residues. V shed 6 bases and J shed 1 base, with 9 bases lying between them. In DNA, the CDR3 is TGTGCCAGCAGCGAGGCTTGGAACACTGAAGCTTTCTTT. Its translation is CASSEAWNTEAFF.

The chain carries TRBV18 and TRBJ1-3; 7 nucleotides line up with TRBD1. Germline values: CDR1 KGHSH, CDR2 LQKENI. The CDR3 consists of 16 residues. V lost 2 bases, J lost 0 bases, and 4 bases stayed unmatched. The CDR3 is CASSPKQGSSGNTIYF. In DNA form, the CDR3 reads TGTGCCAGCTCACCAAAACAGGGGAGCTCTGGAAACACCATATATTTT.

The J gene is TRBJ2-7, the V gene TRBV7-3, with D possibly being TRBD2 (6 bases). The germline CDR1 and CDR2 sequences are SGHTA and FQGTGA. Trimming took off 2 bases at V and 4 bases at J, with 9 bases between the two ends. The CDR3 has 13 residues. DNA for the CDR3: TGTGCCAGCAGCTTATCGGGGGATTACGAGCAGTACTTC. It is translated as CASSLSGDYEQYF.

The V and J genes are TRBV7-3 and TRBJ2-1; 11 bases line up with TRBD2. CDR1 and CDR2 (germline): SGHTA, FQGTGA. This CDR3 spans 15 amino acids. V was pared by 6 bases and J by 7 bases, with 8 bases of the junction left unmatched. CDR3 nucleotide sequence: TGTGCCAGCAGTCGTAGCGGGGGGGCTTCTAATGAGCAGTTCTTC. It is translated as CASSRSGGASNEQFF.

This rearrangement joins TRBV2 to TRBJ1-4; D is unclear. This CDR3 has 14 residues. The V and J ends lost 3 bases and 5 bases respectively, with 10 bases between them. CDR1 is SNHLY, CDR2 FYNNEI, per germline. CDR3 DNA: TGTGCCAGCAGTGAGAGACGGGAAAATGAAAAACTGTTTTTT. Protein sequence: CASSERRENEKLFF.

The V and J genes are TRBV11-2 and TRBJ2-3; no clear D. Trimming pared 3 bases from V and 5 bases from J, leaving 21 bases between. Per the germline V gene, CDR1 is SGHAT and CDR2 is FQNNGV. This CDR3 spans 17 amino acids. CDR3 nucleotides: TGTGCCAGCAGCTTCCACTATGCATCCCCGAGGAGAGATACGCAGTATTTT. This translates into CASSFHYASPRRDTQYF.

The chain combines TRBV19 with TRBJ1-6; no firm D call. The CDR3 runs 15 residues. V was clipped by 4 bases and J by 6 bases, with 13 bases between them. Germline V gene data show CDR1 as LNHDA and CDR2 as SQIVND (reference sequence). For the CDR3, the DNA is TGTGCCAGTAGTACACAGCTAACCATTAATTCACCCCTCCACTTT. Amino acids: CASSTQLTINSPLHF.

DNA for the CDR3: TGTGCCAGCAGTTACACCGGGGATAGCAATCAGCCCCAGCATTTT. Amino acids: CASSYTGDSNQPQHF. The chain joins TRBV6-6 to TRBJ1-5; D unresolved. The CDR3 is 15 amino acids. Germline values: CDR1 MNHNY, CDR2 SVGAGI (reference sequence). The V gene lost 2 bases and the J gene lost 0 bases, with 8 bases spanning the gap.

The rearrangement links TRBV6-2 or TRBV6-3 to TRBJ2-1, with D perhaps matching TRBD1 (5 bases). CDR1 and CDR2 (germline): MNHEY, SVGEGT. The CDR3 loop spans 14 amino acids. The germline V and J ends were trimmed by 0 bases and 5 bases, with 8 bases remaining between them. CDR3 protein: CASSYSEGDNEQFF. As DNA, the CDR3 is TGTGCCAGCAGTTACTCGGAAGGGGACAATGAGCAGTTCTTC.

Within the sample, this clone is medium-sized. The rearrangement uses TRBV7-8 and TRBJ2-1, with TRBD1 matching 8 bases. Germline CDR1 reads SGHVS; CDR2 reads FQNEAQ. The CDR3 runs to 16 residues. V lost 0 bases, J lost 3 bases, and 4 bases stayed unmatched. CDR3 DNA: TGTGCCAGCAGCTTAGCCCAGGGGGCGGGCTACAATGAGCAGTTCTTC. Translation: CASSLAQGAGYNEQFF.

The rearrangement links TRBV7-9 to TRBJ1-2, with D perhaps TRBD1 (6 bases). Looked up from germline, CDR1 is SEHNR and CDR2 is FQNEAQ (reference sequence). Trimming pared 5 bases from V and 0 bases from J, leaving 16 bases between. The CDR3 contains 16 residues. CDR3 amino acids: CASSRSGAGANYGYTF. CDR3 coding DNA: TGTGCCAGCAGCCGCTCAGGGGCTGGAGCTAACTATGGCTACACCTTC.

The gene calls are TRBV4-3 and TRBJ1-1; D is uncertain. Germline assignment: CDR1 LGHNA and CDR2 YSLEER. The V end was cut by 1 base, the J end by 0 bases, with 15 bases between. This CDR3 is 17 amino acids long. The CDR3 DNA reads as TGCGCCAGCAGCCAAGGGAGGACGGCCTTTATGAACACTGAAGCTTTCTTT. It specifies CASSQGRTAFMNTEAFF.

V gene TRBV15 combines with J gene TRBJ2-3; TRBD2 agrees at 8 bases. V shed 2 bases and J 4 bases; nucleotides not matched to a gene: 5. The germline V gene has CDR1 LNHNV and CDR2 YYDKDF (reference sequence). This CDR3 has 15 residues. The CDR3 sequence: CATSRRGGGADTQYF. The CDR3 bases are TGTGCCACCAGCAGACGGGGGGGCGGCGCAGATACGCAGTATTTT.

V and J are TRBV6-5 and TRBJ2-7, with D perhaps matching TRBD2 (6 bases). V was clipped by 6 bases and J by 2 bases, with 17 bases between them. CDR1 and CDR2 from the germline V gene are MNHEY and SVGAGI. The CDR3 is 15 amino acids. The chain's CDR3 is CASRPQGGYAYEQYF. Here the CDR3 DNA reads TGTGCCAGCAGACCGCAGGGAGGTTATGCCTACGAGCAGTACTTC.

This clone was observed a handful of times. Here the CDR3 DNA reads TGTGCCTGGAGTGGGGCGTTTACTCCTGAAAAACTGTTTTTT. Protein: CAWSGAFTPEKLFF. The rearrangement uses TRBV30 and TRBJ1-4; D unresolved. CDR3 length: 14 amino acids. Between the trimmed V and J ends, which lost 1 base and 7 bases, there was a span of 13 bases. Germline V gene lookup returns CDR1 GTSNPN and CDR2 SVGIG (reference sequence).

J is TRBJ1-3 and V is TRBV9; 7 nucleotides match TRBD1. CDR1 and CDR2 from the germline V gene are SGDLS and YYNGEE. Trimming cost V 0 bases and J 4 bases; bases outside gene matches: 7. CDR3 length: 16 amino acids. The CDR3 DNA sequence: TGTGCCAGCAGCGTAGCTACAGGGGAAGCGGGAAACACCATATATTTT. Translated: CASSVATGEAGNTIYF. The full variable domain, with the rest looked up from reference TRBV9 and TRBJ1-3, is DSGVTQTPKHLITATGQRVTLRCSPRSGDLSVYWYQQSLDQGLQFLIQYYNGEERAKGNILERFSAQQFPDLHSELNLSSLELGDSALYFCASSVATGEAGNTIYFGEGSWLTVV.

J is TRBJ2-5 and V is TRBV3-1 (or the pseudogene TRBV3-2); 7 bases match TRBD1. V was pared by 3 bases and J by 9 bases, with 1 base of the junction left unmatched. Germline V gene sequence: CDR1 LGHDT, CDR2 YNNKEL (reference sequence). The CDR3 totals 11 residues. The CDR3 loop reads CASSHQGAQYF. The DNA for the CDR3 is TGTGCCAGCAGCCACCAGGGGGCCCAGTACTTC.

DNA for the CDR3: TGTGCCAGCAGCCCCCTAAGCGATTGGAACACTGAAGCTTTCTTT. This codes for CASSPLSDWNTEAFF. This chain uses TRBV9 with TRBJ1-1; no definite D call. The CDR3 extends over 15 amino acids. Germline-derived CDR1 and CDR2 are SGDLS and YYNGEE. V lost 4 bases and J lost 1, with 14 bases in between. Supplemented by reference TRBV9 and TRBJ1-1, the full variable domain reads DSGVTQTPKHLITATGQRVTLRCSPRSGDLSVYWYQQSLDQGLQFLIQYYNGEERAKGNILERFSAQQFPDLHSELNLSSLELGDSALYFCASSPLSDWNTEAFFGQGTRLTVV.

The chain employs TRBV6-6 and TRBJ2-3; D remains unclear. The CDR3 is 11 amino acids. CDR1 and CDR2 from the germline V gene are MNHNY and SVGAGI (reference sequence). Trimming took off 7 bases at V and 4 bases at J, with 6 bases between the two ends. CDR3 bases: TGTGCCAGCATGAGCCCAGATACGCAGTATTTT. Protein sequence: CASMSPDTQYF.

The chain couples TRBV5-6 to TRBJ1-5, with TRBD1 matching 8 bases. The CDR3 is 18 residues long. Trimming took 6 bases from V and 3 from J; bases not matched to a gene: 17. The germline CDR1 and CDR2 sequences are SGHDT and YYEEEE. CDR3 amino acids: CASTLNPPDRVVNQPQHF. CDR3 in DNA: TGTGCCAGCACCCTGAACCCGCCGGACAGGGTGGTCAATCAGCCCCAGCATTTT. The variable domain in full, with the rest retrieved from reference TRBV5-6 and TRBJ1-5, is DAGVTQSPTHLIKTRGQQVTLRCSPKSGHDTVSWYQQALGQGPQFIFQYYEEEERQRGNFPDRFSGHQFPNYSSELNVNALLLGDSALYLCASTLNPPDRVVNQPQHFGDGTRLSIL.

V is TRBV21-1 and J is TRBJ1-5. TRBV21-1 is reported as a pseudogene. The CDR3 spans 15 residues. CDR3 residues: CASSKFQGRGQPQHF. CDR3 in DNA: TGTGCCAGCAGCAAATTTCAAGGGAGGGGTCAGCCCCAGCATTTT.

The rearrangement uses TRBV7-2 and TRBJ2-2, with 7 bases identical to TRBD1. Germline V CDR1 and CDR2: SGHTA, FQGNSA. V was clipped by 3 bases and J by 6 bases; unmatched bases: 1. This CDR3 spans 13 amino acids. CDR3 coding DNA: TGTGCCAGCAGCTTCACAGGGGCCGGGGAGCTGTTTTTT. This codes for CASSFTGAGELFF.

The chain links TRBV5-4 to TRBJ1-2; 7 bases agree with TRBD1. Germline CDR1 SGHNT, CDR2 YYREEE (reference sequence). V lost 3 bases to trimming and J lost 2 bases; unmatched junction nucleotides: 10. The CDR3 covers 16 residues. The CDR3 loop reads CASSSYRQGGNYGYTF. CDR3 nucleotides: TGTGCCAGCAGCTCCTACAGACAGGGCGGAAACTATGGCTACACCTTC.

This chain uses TRBV21-1 with TRBJ2-4; the DNA was not compared with TRBD2, the D call given in the table. TRBV21-1 is a pseudogene segment. The CDR3 length is 17 residues. CDR3 nucleotide sequence: TGTGCCAGCAGCAAACAGGAACAAGGGAGTGCCAAAAACATTCAGTACTTC. It translates to CASSKQEQGSAKNIQYF.

V and J are TRBV7-2 and TRBJ1-1, with 7 bases identical to TRBD1. Germline trimming cut 4 bases from V and 4 bases from J; bases unmatched to any gene: 6. This CDR3 has 14 residues. From germline, CDR1 is SGHTA and CDR2 FQGNSA. CDR3 sequence: CASSYNRGVTEAFF. The CDR3 bases are TGTGCCAGCAGCTATAACAGGGGCGTCACTGAAGCTTTCTTT.